The 30 T cell receptor beta chains below all came from one sample that was sequenced in a study of T cell responses to AZD1222 COVID-19 vaccine. Repertoires were generated with immunoSEQ multiplex PCR, while TCRdb's copy carries only in-frame clones and drops some. The sample holds around 150,000 clones, about nine tenths seen once. The starting material was peripheral blood, obtained 28 days after the second AZD1222 dose. The source of these receptors is an adult who received the AZD1222 COVID-19 vaccine.

A single count supports this clone. V is TRBV28 and J is TRBJ1-6, with TRBD1 as a possible D gene (6 bases). Trimming removed 6 bases at V and 9 bases at J, with 18 bases between. The CDR3 runs 15 residues. CDR1 MDHEN and CDR2 SYDVKM come from the germline V gene. The CDR3 loop is CASSWGQVRSSPLHF. The CDR3 region has the DNA TGTGCCAGCAGCTGGGGGCAGGTGAGGAGTTCACCCCTCCACTTT.

This clone was observed a single time. The V and J genes are TRBV28 and TRBJ1-5; the D gene is possibly TRBD1 (6 bases). Per germline, CDR1 MDHEN and CDR2 SYDVKM. V lost 6 bases and J 3 bases, leaving 15 bases between the germline ends. The CDR3 loop spans 15 amino acids. The CDR3 DNA is TGTGCCAGCAGCCCCGGGACAAGCTTCAATCAGCCCCAGCATTTT. It yields the protein CASSPGTSFNQPQHF.

J is TRBJ2-7 and V is TRBV7-9; 10 bases are a match to TRBD2. The junction had 4 bases not matched to a gene; V was cut back by 2 bases and J by 0 bases. The CDR3 extends over 16 amino acids. Germline CDR1 and CDR2: SEHNR and FQNEAQ (reference sequence). DNA for the CDR3: TGTGCCAGCAGCTTATATAGCGGGGGGACCTCCTACGAGCAGTACTTC. Its translation is CASSLYSGGTSYEQYF.

This chain connects TRBV6-5 to TRBJ2-5; D not resolved. The CDR3 has 14 residues. V lost 7 bases to trimming and J lost 5 bases, with 17 bases between them. CDR1 and CDR2 (germline): MNHEY, SVGAGI. Written as DNA, the CDR3 is TGTGCCAGCATGCCGTTCGGGTCGGTCGAGACCCAGTACTTC. Translated: CASMPFGSVETQYF.

This chain links TRBV5-1 with TRBJ1-2; TRBD1 might be the D (5 bases). Deletions cut 5 bases from V and 4 bases from J, with 15 bases between. The germline V gene has CDR1 SGHRS and CDR2 YFSETQ. CDR3 length: 14 amino acids. The CDR3 sequence: CASRTGTTGYGYTF. The CDR3 DNA sequence: TGCGCCAGCAGGACCGGGACGACCGGCTATGGCTACACCTTC.

CDR3 region: CASSWEASGQETQYF. For the CDR3, the DNA is TGTGCCAGCAGCTGGGAGGCTAGCGGTCAAGAGACCCAGTACTTC. The chain joins TRBV7-2 to TRBJ2-5; 7 bases align to TRBD2. J lost 2 bases, V lost 4 bases, and 7 bases had no gene match. The CDR3 length is 15 residues. Germline V gives CDR1 SGHTA, CDR2 FQGNSA.

This rearrangement joins TRBV7-9 to TRBJ2-1; TRBD2 matches 13 bases. V lost 1 base to trimming and J lost 10 bases; unmatched junction nucleotides: 7. There are 16 residues in the CDR3. Germline V lookup: CDR1 SEHNR, CDR2 FQNEAQ (reference sequence). The CDR3 loop reads CASSLGLAGGSREQFF. Written as DNA, the CDR3 is TGTGCCAGCAGCTTAGGACTAGCGGGAGGTTCGAGGGAGCAGTTCTTC.

V usage is TRBV5-1 and J usage is TRBJ2-1; D assignment may be TRBD1 or TRBD2 (5 bases each). Germline lookup yields CDR1 SGHRS and CDR2 YFSETQ. The ends were cut back, 3 bases at V and 0 bases at J, with 10 bases in the middle. The CDR3 is made up of 15 amino acids. Here the CDR3 reads CASSYGGISYNEQFF. The CDR3 region has the DNA TGCGCCAGCAGCTATGGGGGTATCTCCTACAATGAGCAGTTCTTC.

This clone has just a few counts. This chain connects TRBV7-2 to TRBJ1-4, with D tentatively TRBD1 (5 bases). The CDR3 is 15 amino acids. V lost 1 base to trimming and J lost 10 bases, with 16 bases between them. Germline CDR1 is SGHTA and CDR2 is FQGNSA. The CDR3: CASSLGLGVGPKLFF. The CDR3, as DNA: TGTGCCAGCAGCTTAGGGTTGGGGGTGGGCCCAAAACTGTTTTTT.

The chain is built from TRBV28 and TRBJ2-4; D is unresolved. With 2 bases removed from V and 0 bases from J, the gap between germline ends came to 8 bases. The germline gives CDR1 MDHEN, CDR2 SYDVKM. The CDR3 covers 15 residues. CDR3 amino acids: CASSLAEEAKNIQYF. For the CDR3, the DNA is TGTGCCAGCAGTTTAGCCGAAGAAGCCAAAAACATTCAGTACTTC.

The chain carries TRBV18 and TRBJ2-1; perhaps TRBD1 as D (6 bases). V gave up 3 bases and J gave up 6 bases, with 6 bases separating them. Germline-derived CDR1 and CDR2 are KGHSH and LQKENI. This CDR3 region has 12 residues. CDR3 residues: CASSPTGNEQFF. Here the CDR3 DNA reads TGTGCCAGCTCACCGACAGGCAATGAGCAGTTCTTC.

V gene TRBV6-5 combines with J gene TRBJ1-5; D unclear. The CDR3 totals 13 residues. The V and J ends lost 8 bases and 0 bases respectively, with 8 bases between them. The germline V gene has CDR1 MNHEY and CDR2 SVGAGI. The CDR3 is CASAYNSNQPQHF. The CDR3 coding sequence is TGTGCCAGCGCCTATAATAGCAATCAGCCCCAGCATTTT.

CDR3: CASSRGTDEKLFF. The CDR3 DNA follows: TGTGCCAGCAGCCGGGGGACAGATGAAAAACTGTTTTTT. This chain links TRBV7-8 with TRBJ1-4, with 7 bases that match TRBD1. Germline V CDR1 and CDR2: SGHVS, FQNEAQ. This CDR3 spans 13 amino acids. The trim removed 5 bases at V and 6 bases at J, leaving 3 bases unmatched.

About this clone: Germline is not matched at one junction end, which may reflect a read error. The chain uses TRBV28 and TRBJ1-2, with a possible D match to TRBD1 (5 bases). CDR1 MDHEN and CDR2 SYDVKM come from the germline V gene. This CDR3 is 11 amino acids long. The CDR3 DNA is TGTGCCAGCAGTTCGCCTCCCGGGGCCGACTTC. Encoded protein: CASSSPPGADF.

The chain has TRBV28 and TRBJ1-2, with D maybe TRBD1 (5 bases). Germline values: CDR1 MDHEN, CDR2 SYDVKM. CDR3 length equals 15 residues. V lost 6 bases and J lost 4, with 18 bases in between. The DNA of the CDR3 is TGTGCCAGCAGGCCCCGGGACGTGCGATCCTATGGCTACACCTTC. This codes for CASRPRDVRSYGYTF.

The chain combines TRBV20-1 with TRBJ1-2, with a weak D call TRBD1 (5 bases). The CDR3 extends over 15 amino acids. The V gene lost 3 bases and the J gene lost 7 bases, with 21 bases spanning the gap. The germline V gene has CDR1 DFQATT and CDR2 SNEGSKA (reference sequence). CDR3 protein: CSASMSQALIGGYTF. CDR3 sequence (DNA): TGCAGTGCTAGTATGTCACAGGCCCTGATAGGTGGCTACACCTTC.

The genes are TRBV7-9 and TRBJ1-1; D is perhaps TRBD1 (5 bases). The germline gives CDR1 SEHNR, CDR2 FQNEAQ (reference sequence). The V end lost 4 bases, the J end lost 3 bases, and 9 bases lay between the germline ends. This CDR3 comprises 13 residues. CDR3 sequence: CASSSGTYTEAFF. In DNA form, the CDR3 reads TGTGCCAGCAGCTCCGGGACCTACACTGAAGCTTTCTTT.

V and J are TRBV28 and TRBJ1-2; TRBD1 is a possible D gene (6 bases). This CDR3 is 14 amino acids long. Germline V lookup: CDR1 MDHEN, CDR2 SYDVKM. Trimming left V 5 bases short and J 4 bases short, with 14 bases between. DNA for the CDR3: TGTGCCAGCAGTCCTGGACAGCATCTCTATGGCTACACCTTC. Translated: CASSPGQHLYGYTF.

The chain is built from TRBV28 and TRBJ2-2; 12 positions match TRBD1. CDR1 and CDR2 (germline): MDHEN, SYDVKM. Losses at the gene ends were 5 bases for V and 8 bases for J; bases not matched to a gene: 9. The CDR3 runs to 16 residues. DNA for the CDR3: TGTGCCAGCAGTCCCCCGGGACAGGGGGCCACGGGGGAGCTGTTTTTT. Translated: CASSPPGQGATGELFF.

The chain employs TRBV18 and TRBJ1-5, with D possibly TRBD1 on 6 matching bases. The germline CDR1 and CDR2 sequences are KGHSH and LQKENI. The CDR3 contains 14 residues. The V gene lost 3 bases and the J gene lost 6 bases, with 12 bases spanning the gap. DNA of the CDR3: TGTGCCAGCTCACCGAACAGGGACGGTCAGCCCCAGCATTTT. This translates into CASSPNRDGQPQHF.

The V call is TRBV4-1, the J call TRBJ1-2, with TRBD1 identical over 7 bases. V dropped 2 bases and J dropped 4; count of bases not matched to a gene: 4. The CDR3 contains 14 residues. The germline V gene encodes CDR1 MGHRA and CDR2 YSYEKL. This CDR3 reads CASSQYQGVYGYTF. In DNA form, the CDR3 reads TGCGCCAGCAGCCAATACCAGGGGGTCTATGGCTACACCTTC.

The CDR3 here is CASSALGHTYEQYF. For the CDR3, the DNA is TGTGCCAGCAGTGCCTTGGGTCATACCTACGAGCAGTACTTC. The chain combines TRBV27 with TRBJ2-7; D ambiguous. This CDR3 is 14 amino acids long. Germline V gene sequence: CDR1 MNHEY, CDR2 SMNVEV (reference sequence). The V and J ends lost 5 bases and 2 bases respectively, with 13 bases between them.

This clone was seen a handful of times. The chain carries TRBV5-1 and TRBJ2-5; D gene ambiguous. Germline V gene data show CDR1 as SGHRS and CDR2 as YFSETQ. Between the trimmed V and J ends, which lost 4 bases and 4 bases, there was a span of 2 bases. The CDR3 length is 10 residues. The CDR3 nucleotides are TGCGCCAGCAGCGGAGAGACCCAGTACTTC. Its translation: CASSGETQYF. Complete variable domain (other parts from reference TRBV5-1 and TRBJ2-5): KAGVTQTPRYLIKTRGQQVTLSCSPISGHRSVSWYQQTPGQGLQFLFEYFSETQRNKGNFPGRFSGRQFSNSRSEMNVSTLELGDSALYLCASSGETQYFGPGTRLLVL.

J is TRBJ2-3 and V is TRBV19; TRBD1 matches at 8 bases. With V trimmed by 5 bases and J by 3 bases, 7 bases remained unmatched. The CDR3 loop spans 15 amino acids. Germline V gene lookup returns CDR1 LNHDA and CDR2 SQIVND (reference sequence). This chain's CDR3 is CASSPDRGMTDTQYF. The CDR3 DNA follows: TGTGCCAGTAGTCCCGACAGGGGAATGACAGATACGCAGTATTTT.

The rearrangement joins TRBV7-2 to TRBJ2-7, with D perhaps assigned TRBD1 or TRBD2 (5 bases each). Trimming took 5 bases from V and 4 from J, leaving 12 bases between them. This CDR3 contains 13 residues. CDR1 SGHTA and CDR2 FQGNSA come from the germline V gene. CDR3 region: CASSIGTRYEQYF. The CDR3, as DNA: TGTGCCAGCAGCATTGGGACGAGGTACGAGCAGTACTTC.

V is TRBV27 and J is TRBJ2-2; D not resolved. Per germline, CDR1 MNHEY and CDR2 SMNVEV (reference sequence). The CDR3 has 15 residues. V was clipped by 2 bases and J by 1 base, with 8 bases between them. The CDR3 nucleotides read TGTGCCAGCAGTTTAGTAAGAGGGAACACCGGGGAGCTGTTTTTT. Encoded protein: CASSLVRGNTGELFF.

The CDR3 protein is CASSLREGTAYEQYF. The CDR3 nucleotides read TGTGCCAGCAGCTTAAGGGAGGGGACAGCCTACGAGCAGTACTTC. The rearrangement links TRBV7-9 to TRBJ2-7; possibly TRBD1 or TRBD2 for D (7 bases each). CDR3 size: 15 residues. V was pared by 2 bases and J by 2 bases, with 13 bases between. Germline V gene sequence: CDR1 SEHNR, CDR2 FQNEAQ (reference sequence).

The chain has TRBV4-1 and TRBJ2-5; 15 nucleotides match TRBD2. Germline V CDR1 and CDR2: MGHRA, YSYEKL. CDR3 length equals 20 residues. The junction had 9 bases not matched to a gene; V was cut back by 0 bases and J by 1 base. CDR3: CASSQDRGLAGGGAQETQYF. The CDR3 DNA follows: TGCGCCAGCAGCCAAGATCGGGGACTAGCGGGAGGAGGGGCCCAAGAGACCCAGTACTTC.

The chain joins TRBV14 to TRBJ2-5; a possible D gene is TRBD2 (5 bases). This CDR3 has 15 amino acids. Per germline, CDR1 SGHDN and CDR2 FVKESK. V was trimmed by 2 bases and J by 2 bases, leaving 12 bases between them. CDR3 DNA sequence: TGTGCCAGCAGCCAACCGGGGATACTACAAGAGACCCAGTACTTC. Its translation: CASSQPGILQETQYF. The whole variable domain, filled in from reference TRBV14 and TRBJ2-5, reads EAGVTQFPSHSVIEKGQTVTLRCDPISGHDNLYWYRRVMGKEIKFLLHFVKESKQDESGMPNNRFLAERTGGTYSTLKVQPAELEDSGVYFCASSQPGILQETQYFGPGTRLLVL.

This sequence joins TRBV6-5 and TRBJ2-1, with D possibly matching TRBD2 (6 bases). V was shortened by 3 bases and J by 2 bases, with 8 bases between the two germline ends. Germline V gives CDR1 MNHEY, CDR2 SVGAGI. CDR3 length: 14 residues. CDR3: CASSYSGAYNEQFF. CDR3 coding DNA: TGTGCCAGCAGTTATTCGGGGGCCTACAATGAGCAGTTCTTC.